These 17 T cell receptor beta chains were sequenced from one sample in a study of blood T cell repertoires in COVID-19. Method: immunoSEQ multiplex PCR; TCRdb's copy keeps in-frame clones and lacks some. Counted here are approximately 71,000 clones, about 88% occurring once; the ten biggest clones make up approximately 4.6%. Sequenced material: peripheral blood. Receptors originate from a human donor in a cohort sampled during active COVID-19.

The chain links TRBV3-1 (or the pseudogene TRBV3-2) to TRBJ2-2; 8 nucleotides align to TRBD1. Trimming cost V 5 bases and J 8 bases; bases outside gene matches: 7. Germline-derived CDR1 and CDR2 are LGHDT and YNNKEL (reference sequence). This CDR3 comprises 14 residues. CDR3 protein: CASSSLGQAGELFF. CDR3 bases: TGTGCCAGCAGCTCCTTGGGACAGGCTGGGGAGCTGTTTTTT.

The chain has TRBV29-1 and TRBJ1-2; tentatively, D is TRBD1 (5 bases). CDR3 length equals 15 residues. The ends were cut back, 4 bases at V and 0 bases at J, with 15 bases in the middle. CDR1 and CDR2 from the germline V gene are SQVTM and ANQGSEA. CDR3 loop: CSVGGDGISNYGYTF. The CDR3 DNA reads TGCAGCGTTGGGGGGGACGGTATTTCTAACTATGGCTACACCTTC.

The V and J genes are TRBV10-3 and TRBJ2-3; 7 bases are a match to TRBD2. This CDR3 is 16 amino acids long. Germline assignment: CDR1 ENHRY and CDR2 SYGVKD. Losses at the gene ends were 2 bases for V and 1 base for J; bases not matched to a gene: 6. The CDR3 sequence is CAISEQRAGGTDTQYF. In nucleotides, the CDR3 is TGTGCCATCAGTGAGCAGCGGGCGGGAGGCACAGATACGCAGTATTTT.

This rearrangement joins TRBV7-3 to TRBJ2-1; 7 bases fit TRBD2. Germline V gene sequence: CDR1 SGHTA, CDR2 FQGTGA. Unmatched junction bases numbered 13, after V lost 2 bases and J lost 9 bases. CDR3 length equals 16 residues. CDR3 sequence (DNA): TGTGCCAGCAGCTTAGGCGACAGCGGGGAGGGATTTGAGCAGTTCTTC. It yields the protein CASSLGDSGEGFEQFF.

The gene calls are TRBV6-6 and TRBJ1-2; possibly TRBD1 for D (5 bases). V was clipped by 6 bases and J by 6 bases, with 14 bases between them. Germline V CDR1 and CDR2: MNHNY, SVGAGI (reference sequence). The CDR3 runs to 13 residues. CDR3 in amino acids: CASSSSGGDGYTF. The CDR3 DNA reads TGTGCCAGCAGCTCCTCGGGGGGGGATGGCTACACCTTC.

This clone was found many times. J is TRBJ2-5 and V is TRBV7-2; 7 positions agree with TRBD1. The CDR3 consists of 13 residues. V lost 6 bases, J lost 2 bases, and 3 bases stayed unmatched. CDR1 and CDR2 from the germline V gene are SGHTA and FQGNSA. CDR3 loop: CASSWDRQETQYF. In DNA form, the CDR3 reads TGTGCCAGCAGTTGGGACAGACAAGAGACCCAGTACTTC. Filled out from reference TRBV7-2 and TRBJ2-5, the complete variable domain reads GAGVSQSPSNKVTEKGKDVELRCDPISGHTALYWYRQSLGQGLEFLIYFQGNSAPDKSGLPSDRFSAERTGGSVSTLTIQRTQQEDSAVYLCASSWDRQETQYFGPGTRLLVL.

A word on this clone: One junction end disagrees with the germline gene, perhaps due to a read error. V usage is TRBV6-1 and J usage is TRBJ2-5, with D possibly TRBD2 on 6 matching bases. This CDR3 comprises 16 residues. CDR1 and CDR2 from the germline V gene are MNHNS and SASEGT. This chain's CDR3 is CASSEWSSAPQESQYF. CDR3 DNA: TGTGCCAGCAGTGAATGGTCTAGCGCTCCCCAAGAGAGCCAGTACTTC.

The chain is built from TRBV5-1 and TRBJ1-1; D unclear. V gave up 4 bases and J gave up 5 bases, with 12 bases separating them. The CDR3 sequence is 13 residues long. Germline V gene sequence: CDR1 SGHRS, CDR2 YFSETQ. In DNA, the CDR3 is TGCGCCAGCAGCCCCCTTGCTGAGACTGAAGCTTTCTTT. Amino acid sequence: CASSPLAETEAFF.

The rearrangement joins TRBV7-9 to TRBJ2-5; 8 bases fit TRBD1. This CDR3 is built from 15 residues. CDR1 and CDR2 from the germline V gene are SEHNR and FQNEAQ (reference sequence). V trimming: 0 bases; J trimming: 5 bases; junction bases outside the gene matches: 5. CDR3 sequence: CASSLASGGTETQYF. In DNA form, the CDR3 reads TGTGCCAGCAGCTTAGCGTCAGGGGGCACGGAGACCCAGTACTTC.

The chain employs TRBV7-2 and TRBJ2-1, with 13 bases matching TRBD2. Germline loops: CDR1 SGHTA, CDR2 FQGNSA. The CDR3 is 14 residues long. The V segment lost 3 bases and the J segment 7 bases; nucleotides outside the gene matches: 0. DNA of the CDR3: TGTGCCAGCAGCTTGACTAGCGGGAGGAATGAGCAGTTCTTC. Translating gives CASSLTSGRNEQFF.

The J gene is TRBJ1-2, the V gene TRBV4-2; D is unresolved. Trimming left V 0 bases short and J 4 bases short, with 9 bases between. Germline assignment: CDR1 LGHNA and CDR2 YNFKEQ. This CDR3 comprises 14 residues. Here the CDR3 DNA reads TGTGCCAGCAGCCAAGATAGAGGGATCTATGGCTACACCTTC. This translates into CASSQDRGIYGYTF.

The genes are TRBV4-1 and TRBJ2-7; D remains unclear. The V gene's germline CDR1 is MGHRA and CDR2 YSYEKL. The V gene lost 0 bases and the J gene lost 2 bases, with 11 bases spanning the gap. The CDR3 loop spans 15 amino acids. CDR3 region: CASSQEGTDPYEQYF. The CDR3 coding sequence is TGCGCCAGCAGCCAAGAAGGAACAGACCCCTACGAGCAGTACTTC.

The genes are TRBV3-1 (or the pseudogene TRBV3-2) and TRBJ2-5; 7 nucleotides line up with TRBD1. The germline gives CDR1 LGHDT, CDR2 YNNKEL (reference sequence). The CDR3 consists of 16 residues. V lost 0 bases, J lost 1 base, and 5 bases stayed unmatched. The CDR3 nucleotides read TGTGCCAGCAGCCAAGACGTGGGACAGCTCCAAGAGACCCAGTACTTC. The encoded protein is CASSQDVGQLQETQYF.

The chain is built from TRBV4-1 and TRBJ1-1; no clear D. There are 17 residues in the CDR3. Per the germline V gene, CDR1 is MGHRA and CDR2 is YSYEKL. V was clipped by 0 bases and J by 0 bases, with 14 bases between them. As DNA, the CDR3 is TGCGCCAGCAGCCAAGATCTGGACTCAAGGGTGAACACTGAAGCTTTCTTT. This codes for CASSQDLDSRVNTEAFF.

This chain uses TRBV5-1 with TRBJ2-3; 9 bases are shared with TRBD2. Losses at the gene ends were 5 bases for V and 3 bases for J; bases not matched to a gene: 4. CDR1 and CDR2 (germline): SGHRS, YFSETQ. The CDR3 consists of 14 residues. The CDR3 coding sequence is TGCGCCAGCAGGATAGCGGGGGCAACAGATACGCAGTATTTT. Protein sequence: CASRIAGATDTQYF.

This clone was counted only a few times. The chain couples TRBV30 to TRBJ2-1; 7 bases map to TRBD2. Germline trimming cut 3 bases from V and 3 bases from J; bases unmatched to any gene: 11. CDR1 is GTSNPN, CDR2 SVGIG, per germline (reference sequence). CDR3 size: 16 residues. CDR3 residues: CAWSATSSGGYNEQFF. In nucleotides, the CDR3 is TGTGCCTGGAGCGCCACTAGCTCGGGGGGCTACAATGAGCAGTTCTTC. The whole variable domain, remainder taken from reference TRBV30 and TRBJ2-1, is SQTIHQWPATLVQPVGSPLSLECTVEGTSNPNLYWYRQAAGRGLQLLFYSVGIGQISSEVPQNLSASRPQDRQFILSSKKLLLSDSGFYLCAWSATSSGGYNEQFFGPGTRLTVL.

This clone occurred once. The chain uses TRBV7-8 and TRBJ1-2, with D perhaps matching TRBD1 (6 bases). Germline V CDR1 and CDR2: SGHVS, FQNEAQ. CDR3 length: 13 residues. Trimming stripped 8 bases from V and 4 bases from J, with 14 bases between. CDR3 sequence: CASAGAEIYGYTF. The CDR3 region has the DNA TGTGCCAGCGCGGGGGCGGAGATCTATGGCTACACCTTC. The full variable domain, in which reference TRBV7-8 and TRBJ1-2 provide the parts outside the CDR3, is GAGVSQSPRYKVAKRGQDVALRCDPISGHVSLFWYQQALGQGPEFLTYFQNEAQLDKSGLPSDRFFAERPEGSVSTLKIQRTQQEDSAVYLCASAGAEIYGYTFGSGTRLTVV.